The rows below give T cell receptor beta chains drawn from one sample of a study of cytomegalovirus exposure and HLA in healthy donors. The table came from immunoSEQ multiplex PCR; TCRdb's copy has only in-frame clones and leaves some out. The sample holds about 170,000 clones, over 75% seen once. Material for sequencing was PBMCs. The receptors were gathered from a woman between 50 and 59 years old in good health and CMV-seropositive. Both conserved end residues are trimmed from each CDR3. Fields, in order: J gene, V gene, D gene, CDR3 protein. D genes are given only for firm matches.

J gene: TRBJ2-5; V gene: TRBV28; D gene: NA; CDR3 protein: ASSRGGRYQETQY
J gene: TRBJ1-2; V gene: TRBV7-9; D gene: TRBD1; CDR3 protein: SSNRQGAGYGYT
J gene: TRBJ2-1; V gene: TRBV27; D gene: NA; CDR3 protein: ASGQILGQSNEQF
J gene: TRBJ2-5; V gene: TRBV27; D gene: TRBD1; CDR3 protein: ASSARTGGGETQY
J gene: TRBJ1-4; V gene: TRBV21-1; D gene: NA; CDR3 protein: ASSKGAGYSEKLF
J gene: TRBJ1-2; V gene: TRBV19; D gene: TRBD1; CDR3 protein: ATAWTGSTAGYT
J gene: TRBJ2-7; V gene: TRBV5-1; D gene: TRBD1; CDR3 protein: ASSTGGTYEQY
J gene: TRBJ1-6; V gene: TRBV7-8; D gene: NA; CDR3 protein: ASSLRESPLH
J gene: TRBJ2-3; V gene: TRBV28; D gene: TRBD2; CDR3 protein: ASSLVAGGSTDTQY
J gene: TRBJ2-3; V gene: TRBV5-1; D gene: TRBD1; CDR3 protein: ASRKQGVTDTQY
J gene: TRBJ1-5; V gene: TRBV6-5; D gene: NA; CDR3 protein: ASSIGGEPQH
J gene: TRBJ2-5; V gene: TRBV4-1; D gene: NA; CDR3 protein: ASSQVTGEQY
J gene: TRBJ1-6; V gene: TRBV5-1; D gene: NA; CDR3 protein: ASSPDQGYYSPLH
J gene: TRBJ2-1; V gene: TRBV28; D gene: TRBD2; CDR3 protein: ATRTSGSFYNEQF
J gene: TRBJ1-2; V gene: TRBV5-1; D gene: TRBD1; CDR3 protein: ASRNEGQGNGGYT
J gene: TRBJ2-7; V gene: TRBV15; D gene: NA; CDR3 protein: ATSRGDGAYEQY
J gene: NA; V gene: TRBV28; D gene: TRBD1; CDR3 protein: ATIETGATYEQY
J gene: TRBJ1-4; V gene: TRBV28; D gene: TRBD1; CDR3 protein: ASGRDREFEKLF
J gene: TRBJ2-7; V gene: TRBV6-1; D gene: NA; CDR3 protein: ASSIRAYEQY
J gene: TRBJ1-5; V gene: TRBV29-1; D gene: NA; CDR3 protein: SVAEGGSNQPQH
J gene: TRBJ2-5; V gene: TRBV9; D gene: NA; CDR3 protein: ASSAGGPSIETQY
J gene: TRBJ1-5; V gene: TRBV7-9; D gene: TRBD1; CDR3 protein: ASSSGTAYNQPQH
J gene: TRBJ2-2; V gene: TRBV7-9; D gene: NA; CDR3 protein: ASSLYASTGELF
J gene: TRBJ2-7; V gene: TRBV5-1; D gene: TRBD1; CDR3 protein: ASSSKTGEYEQY
J gene: NA; V gene: TRBV7-8; D gene: NA; CDR3 protein: ASSLRQSWDSYEQY
J gene: TRBJ2-1; V gene: TRBV11-2; D gene: TRBD2; CDR3 protein: ASSSRLASVMNEQF
J gene: TRBJ1-1; V gene: TRBV7-2; D gene: NA; CDR3 protein: ASSLQGSGMNTEAF
J gene: TRBJ2-1; V gene: TRBV28; D gene: TRBD1; CDR3 protein: ASSLPLGTAYNEQF
J gene: TRBJ1-5; V gene: TRBV10-3; D gene: NA; CDR3 protein: AISQAGGNQPQH
J gene: TRBJ1-2; V gene: TRBV7-9; D gene: TRBD1; CDR3 protein: SSSLAETGASGYT
J gene: TRBJ2-7; V gene: TRBV7-9; D gene: TRBD1; CDR3 protein: ASQQGEPYEQY